The 14 T cell receptor beta chains below all came from one sample that was sequenced in a study of shared clonotypes between healthy human individuals. Profiled with immunoSEQ multiplex PCR; TCRdb holds only in-frame clones, not every one. The sample holds hundreds of thousands of clones; roughly 95% are singletons and the top ten take over 0.1%. The naive CD8 subset, CD45RO-negative cells positively selected for CCR7, excluded terminally differentiated effector memory CD45RA+ cells. Sequenced: naive CD8+ T cells sorted from blood. Every receptor here comes from a young woman in good health.

The gene calls are TRBV27 and TRBJ1-1; 8 nucleotides line up with TRBD1. The V and J ends lost 1 base and 10 bases, in that order; junction bases with no gene match: 2. The CDR3 runs 12 residues. Germline assignment: CDR1 MNHEY and CDR2 SMNVEV (reference sequence). Here the CDR3 reads CASSLLGQAAFF. CDR3 nucleotides: TGTGCCAGCAGTTTATTGGGACAGGCAGCTTTCTTT.

The V and J genes are TRBV5-5 and TRBJ2-7, with D perhaps TRBD1 (5 bases). V shed 0 bases and J shed 2 bases, with 9 bases lying between them. The CDR3 has 14 residues. From germline, CDR1 is SGHKS and CDR2 YYEKEE (reference sequence). As DNA, the CDR3 is TGTGCCAGCAGCTTGGTAGGGGTGACCTACGAGCAGTACTTC. Translated: CASSLVGVTYEQYF.

The V call is TRBV19, the J call TRBJ2-1, with TRBD2 identical over 11 bases. The germline V gene encodes CDR1 LNHDA and CDR2 SQIVND (reference sequence). The CDR3 has 17 amino acids. V lost 4 bases, J lost 7 bases, and 12 bases stayed unmatched. CDR3 sequence reads: CASSTWTSGSGNNEQFF. Here the CDR3 DNA reads TGTGCCAGTAGTACTTGGACTAGCGGGTCTGGAAATAATGAGCAGTTCTTC.

This clone was observed a single time. The chain has TRBV13 and TRBJ2-6; D is perhaps TRBD1 (6 bases). V shed 0 bases and J shed 0 bases, with 9 bases lying between them. Germline V gene lookup returns CDR1 PRHDT and CDR2 FYEKMQ (reference sequence). CDR3 length: 17 residues. The CDR3 loop is CASSLGDSLSGANVLTF. Written as DNA, the CDR3 is TGTGCCAGCAGCTTAGGGGACAGCCTCTCTGGGGCCAACGTCCTGACTTTC.

The chain joins TRBV5-4 to TRBJ2-7; TRBD2 matches 10 bases. V trimming: 4 bases; J trimming: 4 bases; junction bases outside the gene matches: 11. The CDR3 extends over 16 amino acids. Germline-derived CDR1 and CDR2 are SGHNT and YYREEE (reference sequence). The CDR3 spells CASSPEREGLRYEQYF. The CDR3, as DNA: TGTGCCAGCAGCCCCGAGCGGGAGGGCCTAAGGTACGAGCAGTACTTC.

The chain links TRBV11-3 to TRBJ2-2; D uncertain. In germline, CDR1 is SGHNT, CDR2 YENEEA. The CDR3 runs 15 residues. V lost 5 bases and J lost 5, with 15 bases in between. CDR3 protein: CASSVATPGTGELFF. The CDR3 nucleotides read TGTGCCAGCAGCGTAGCAACCCCCGGGACCGGGGAGCTGTTTTTT.

V and J are TRBV5-1 and TRBJ2-1; D ambiguous. This CDR3 spans 13 amino acids. Trimming took off 1 base at V and 8 bases at J, with 10 bases between the two ends. Germline CDR1 and CDR2: SGHRS and YFSETQ. Here the CDR3 reads CASSLLGAHEQFF. The CDR3 DNA reads TGCGCCAGCAGCTTGTTAGGCGCCCATGAGCAGTTCTTC.

This clone was counted once. The chain uses TRBV27 and TRBJ2-7, with a possible D match to TRBD1 (6 bases). Deletions cut 7 bases from V and 1 base from J, with 20 bases between. Per the germline V gene, CDR1 is MNHEY and CDR2 is SMNVEV (reference sequence). The CDR3 extends over 16 amino acids. CDR3 sequence reads: CASNPSPTGRSYEQYF. The CDR3 DNA is TGTGCCAGCAACCCCTCCCCCACAGGGCGATCCTACGAGCAGTACTTC.

The chain couples TRBV4-1 to TRBJ2-1, with unresolved D. V lost 0 bases and J 7 bases, leaving 13 bases between the germline ends. The length of the CDR3 is 15 residues. The V gene's germline CDR1 is MGHRA and CDR2 YSYEKL. The DNA of the CDR3 is TGCGCCAGCAGCCAAGAAGGGCCCTTGGGAAATGAGCAGTTCTTC. Its translation is CASSQEGPLGNEQFF.

The J gene is TRBJ2-7, the V gene TRBV27, with TRBD1 matching over 12 bases. Per germline, CDR1 MNHEY and CDR2 SMNVEV (reference sequence). J lost 5 bases, V lost 8 bases, and 7 bases had no gene match. The CDR3 is 14 residues long. The CDR3 nucleotides are TGTGCCAGCGGGACAGGGGGCTTTTCCAACGAGCAGTACTTC. This gives the protein CASGTGGFSNEQYF.

V and J are TRBV19 and TRBJ2-7, with D hard to call. This CDR3 comprises 13 residues. Trimming shortened V by 6 bases and J by 2 bases, and 11 bases separated the two germline ends. Germline V gives CDR1 LNHDA, CDR2 SQIVND (reference sequence). CDR3 in amino acids: CASSVAATYEQYF. CDR3 bases: TGTGCCAGTAGCGTGGCAGCGACCTACGAGCAGTACTTC.

This chain links TRBV5-6 with TRBJ1-1; no definite D call. Trimming took off 0 bases at V and 5 bases at J, with 8 bases between the two ends. The length of the CDR3 is 13 residues. Per the germline V gene, CDR1 is SGHDT and CDR2 is YYEEEE. The CDR3 sequence is CASSLGGRTEAFF. The CDR3 DNA is TGTGCCAGCAGCTTGGGGGGAAGGACTGAAGCTTTCTTT.

The gene calls are TRBV2 and TRBJ2-7; a possible D gene is TRBD1 (6 bases). The CDR3 loop spans 13 amino acids. With 7 bases removed from V and 2 bases from J, the gap between germline ends came to 12 bases. Germline V gene lookup returns CDR1 SNHLY and CDR2 FYNNEI. The CDR3: CASNAGDPYEQYF. The CDR3 region has the DNA TGTGCCAGCAACGCAGGGGATCCCTACGAGCAGTACTTC.

As concerns this clone: The sample carries other DNA sequences with the same CDR3. The J gene is TRBJ1-5, the V gene TRBV27; TRBD1 agrees at 8 bases. From germline, CDR1 is MNHEY and CDR2 SMNVEV (reference sequence). This CDR3 is 14 amino acids long. The J segment lost 2 bases and the V segment lost 5 bases, leaving 2 bases of the junction unmatched. This CDR3 is CASSPTGGNQPQHF. CDR3 bases: TGTGCCAGCAGTCCGACAGGGGGCAATCAGCCCCAGCATTTT.